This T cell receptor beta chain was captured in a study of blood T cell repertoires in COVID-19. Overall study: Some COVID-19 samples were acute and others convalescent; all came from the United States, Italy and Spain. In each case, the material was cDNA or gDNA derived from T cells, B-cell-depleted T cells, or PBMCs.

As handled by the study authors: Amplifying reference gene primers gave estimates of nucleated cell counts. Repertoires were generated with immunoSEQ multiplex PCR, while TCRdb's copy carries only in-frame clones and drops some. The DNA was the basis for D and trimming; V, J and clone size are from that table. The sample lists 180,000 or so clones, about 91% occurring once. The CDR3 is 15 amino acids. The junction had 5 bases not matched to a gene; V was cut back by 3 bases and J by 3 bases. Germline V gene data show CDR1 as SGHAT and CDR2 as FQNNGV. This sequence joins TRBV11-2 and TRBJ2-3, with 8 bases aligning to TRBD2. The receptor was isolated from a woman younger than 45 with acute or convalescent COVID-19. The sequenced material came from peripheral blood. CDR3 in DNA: TGTGCCAGCAGCTTTCGCGGGAGGTGGACAGATACGCAGTATTTT. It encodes CASSFRGRWTDTQYF.